The 16 T cell receptor beta chains given below trace back to one sample, sequenced in a study of shared clonotypes between healthy human individuals. This table comes from immunoSEQ multiplex PCR, and its TCRdb copy is limited to in-frame clones, with some not included. The sample records some 1,100,000 clones, 78% being singletons. Sequencing used memory CD4+ T cells from PBMCs. Subset: CD45RA-negative fraction. These receptors all come from a man younger than 35 in good health. Some clones in this sample may be carry-over from other donors' samples.

The chain uses TRBV7-2 and TRBJ1-1; D remains unclear. V dropped 1 base and J dropped 3 bases, with 15 bases sitting between them. The V gene's germline CDR1 is SGHTA and CDR2 FQGNSA. The CDR3 contains 16 residues. CDR3 bases: TGTGCCAGCAGCTTAGTCCGGACGGTCTCGGACACTGAAGCTTTCTTT. It specifies CASSLVRTVSDTEAFF. Looking up the rest from reference TRBV7-2 and TRBJ1-1 gives the full variable domain: GAGVSQSPSNKVTEKGKDVELRCDPISGHTALYWYRQSLGQGLEFLIYFQGNSAPDKSGLPSDRFSAERTGGSVSTLTIQRTQQEDSAVYLCASSLVRTVSDTEAFFGQGTRLTVV.

The chain employs TRBV30 and TRBJ2-1; 16 bases line up with TRBD2. Germline CDR1 is GTSNPN and CDR2 is SVGIG (reference sequence). The CDR3 runs to 21 residues. V gave up 4 bases and J gave up 0 bases; unmatched junction bases: 15. In nucleotides, the CDR3 is TGTGCCTGGACCACTTCGTACGGGACTAGCGGGAGGGCCCGCTCCTACAATGAGCAGTTCTTC. This encodes CAWTTSYGTSGRARSYNEQFF.

The rearrangement links TRBV7-2 to TRBJ2-3; 12 nucleotides agree with TRBD2. CDR1 is SGHTA, CDR2 FQGNSA, per germline. V lost 4 bases and J lost 4; bases outside the gene matches: 12. The CDR3 sequence is 18 residues long. Here the CDR3 DNA reads TGTGCCAGCAGCTCGTGGACTAGCGGGAATGGGTTCGCAGATACGCAGTATTTT. Amino acids: CASSSWTSGNGFADTQYF.

The rearrangement links TRBV5-1 to TRBJ2-3; D remains ambiguous. Germline V lookup: CDR1 SGHRS, CDR2 YFSETQ. The CDR3 is 15 residues long. V was trimmed by 4 bases and J by 2 bases, leaving 14 bases between them. The CDR3 here is CASSEVERITDTQYF. The CDR3 coding sequence is TGCGCCAGCAGCGAGGTGGAGAGAATCACAGATACGCAGTATTTT.

The chain has TRBV19 and TRBJ2-2, with D possibly being TRBD1 or TRBD2 (5 bases each). Trimming stripped 4 bases from V and 5 bases from J, with 11 bases between. Germline V lookup: CDR1 LNHDA, CDR2 SQIVND (reference sequence). This CDR3 has 14 residues. In nucleotides, the CDR3 is TGTGCCAGTAGTACCCCAGGGAGAACCGGGGAGCTGTTTTTT. Translated, it gives CASSTPGRTGELFF.

The chain has TRBV10-3 and TRBJ1-2, with 7 positions matching TRBD1. Germline CDR1 ENHRY, CDR2 SYGVKD. Trimming took 6 bases from V and 7 from J; bases not matched to a gene: 8. The CDR3 is 13 residues long. The CDR3 coding sequence is TGTGCCATCAGCTTCGACAGGGAGCGTGGCTACACCTTC. Protein product: CAISFDRERGYTF.

The gene calls are TRBV5-1 and TRBJ2-1; unclear D gene. The CDR3 is made up of 12 amino acids. Germline loops: CDR1 SGHRS, CDR2 YFSETQ. V lost 4 bases and J 9 bases, leaving 11 bases between the germline ends. The CDR3 region is CASSPLSPEQFF. For the CDR3, the DNA is TGCGCCAGCAGCCCCCTTAGTCCTGAGCAGTTCTTC.

CDR3 in DNA: TGTGCCAGCAGTTACTCGCAGGCGCTAGCCAAAAACATTCAGTACTTC. It yields the protein CASSYSQALAKNIQYF. The chain has TRBV6-5 and TRBJ2-4; D is unclear. This CDR3 has 16 amino acids. Germline CDR1 reads MNHEY; CDR2 reads SVGAGI. Trimming took 0 bases from V and 0 from J, leaving 9 bases between them.

This clone was picked up many times. This chain connects TRBV18 to TRBJ2-5, with unresolved D. The V and J ends lost 8 bases and 5 bases respectively, with 15 bases between them. The CDR3 loop spans 13 amino acids. Germline CDR1 is KGHSH and CDR2 is LQKENI. The CDR3 nucleotides read TGTGCCAGCACCACAAGTTATAGGGAGACCCAGTACTTC. Its translation: CASTTSYRETQYF.

The genes are TRBV5-1 and TRBJ2-2, with 11 bases aligning to TRBD1. V dropped 2 bases and J dropped 3; count of bases not matched to a gene: 3. The CDR3 runs 16 residues. Germline CDR1 and CDR2: SGHRS and YFSETQ. The CDR3: CASSFRGQGDTGELFF. The CDR3 nucleotides read TGCGCCAGCAGCTTCCGGGGACAGGGGGACACCGGGGAGCTGTTTTTT.

V gene TRBV6-1 combines with J gene TRBJ1-2; no clear D gene. Germline values: CDR1 MNHNS, CDR2 SASEGT. There are 12 residues in the CDR3. V lost 5 bases, J lost 6 bases, and 10 bases lay in between. The CDR3 DNA sequence: TGTGCCAGCAGTCTACGCGGCCATGGCTACACCTTC. This codes for CASSLRGHGYTF.

V gene TRBV7-2 combines with J gene TRBJ2-2; possible D gene TRBD2, 6 bases. V was clipped by 3 bases and J by 4 bases, with 18 bases between them. This CDR3 is 17 amino acids long. CDR1 SGHTA and CDR2 FQGNSA come from the germline V gene. Here the CDR3 reads CASSFGQFRRGTGELFF. The CDR3 nucleotides are TGTGCCAGCAGCTTCGGGCAGTTTCGGAGGGGCACCGGGGAGCTGTTTTTT.

This chain links TRBV4-1 with TRBJ2-2; 7 bases agree with TRBD2. With V trimmed by 2 bases and J by 2 bases, 11 bases remained unmatched. CDR3 size: 18 residues. Germline CDR1 and CDR2: MGHRA and YSYEKL. This CDR3 is CASSQRLRGLGNTGELFF. In nucleotides, the CDR3 is TGCGCCAGCAGCCAACGCCTAAGAGGACTAGGCAACACCGGGGAGCTGTTTTTT.

V and J are TRBV7-2 and TRBJ2-3; D gene unclear. The CDR3 totals 16 residues. V lost 5 bases to trimming and J lost 2 bases, with 17 bases between them. Germline V gene lookup returns CDR1 SGHTA and CDR2 FQGNSA. The CDR3 region has the DNA TGTGCCAGCAGCCGCGCGTTATTACAAGTCACAGATACGCAGTATTTT. Translated, it gives CASSRALLQVTDTQYF.

A remark on this clone: A clone one base away is much larger, so this may be a read error. The V gene is TRBV5-6, the J gene TRBJ2-7, with 10 nucleotides matching TRBD1. CDR1 is SGHDT and CDR2 is YYEEEE in the germline V gene. The CDR3 length is 14 residues. V lost 1 base to trimming and J lost 6 bases; unmatched junction nucleotides: 4. The CDR3 sequence: CASSLWTGGAEQYF. The CDR3 DNA reads as TGTGCCAGCAGCTTGTGGACAGGGGGGGCCGAGCAGTACTTC.

This chain links TRBV2 with TRBJ2-1, with 7 bases identical to TRBD2. CDR1 is SNHLY and CDR2 is FYNNEI in the germline V gene. The CDR3 is made up of 12 amino acids. V dropped 2 bases and J dropped 13; count of bases not matched to a gene: 5. Here the CDR3 reads CASSESSGIQFF. The CDR3 DNA follows: TGTGCCAGCAGTGAATCTAGCGGAATACAGTTCTTC.